This TCR beta chain was sequenced for a study of CDR3 diversity in severe acne. TCRdb processed the PCR reads anew with MiXCR; each CDR3 protein has one entry. The table records around 85,000 distinct CDR3 sequences, roughly 49% of them present only once. In the case of this clonotype: The junction and the germline gene differ at one end; a read error may be behind it.

The specimen was blood. This TCR came from a male donor with severe acne vulgaris.

CDR3 coding DNA: TGCAGTGCTAGTCTCGGGGGATCTTTCTTC. It yields the protein CSASLGGSFF. The chain is built from TRBV20-1 and TRBJ1-1, with D perhaps matching TRBD1 (5 bases). CDR1 is DFQATT and CDR2 is SNEGSKA in the germline V gene (reference sequence). The CDR3 runs to 10 residues.